This TCR beta chain is from a study of T cell clonality in common variable immunodeficiency. Equal genomic DNA amounts from CVID and control samples were sequenced. TCRdb's table, derived via immunoSEQ multiplex PCR, lists solely in-frame clones and lacks some. The sample contains 25,000 to 35,000 clones, none of them singletons. This CDR3 region has 16 residues. The germline gives CDR1 LNHDA, CDR2 SQIVND (reference sequence). Between the trimmed V and J ends, which lost 2 bases and 1 base, there was a span of 12 bases. Of note for this clone: Its specificity is not known. The read ends 3 residues early relative to the CDR3; the germline J gene fills the gap.

CVID meant reduced serum IgG, IgA and/or IgM plus specific antibody deficiency. Blood came from CVID subjects not ill and not taking immunomodulatory or immunosuppressive medication. General study results and limits: CVID subjects shared fewer TCRbeta clones than healthy controls did. Common variable immunodeficiency TCR beta sequences reportedly had fewer deletions and N-nucleotide insertions.

The V and J genes are TRBV19 and TRBJ1-3; D unresolved. The clonotype originates from a human donor with common variable immunodeficiency. The sequenced sample was peripheral blood mononuclear cells. Here the CDR3 reads CASSITGIGSGNTIYF. Incomplete CDR3 DNA: TGTGCCAGTAGTATAACGGGGATAGGGTCTGGAAACACC.